The 17 T cell receptor beta chains presented below share a single source sample, sequenced in a study of blood T cell repertoires in COVID-19. TCRdb's copy holds only in-frame clones and misses some; the assay was immunoSEQ multiplex PCR. The sample yields about 170,000 clones, 70% to 85% seen once. Sequenced sample: peripheral blood. These receptors came from a man aged 60-69 years who had recovered from COVID-19.

This rearrangement joins TRBV19 to TRBJ1-2; D gene unclear. Trimming took off 3 bases at V and 6 bases at J, with 11 bases between the two ends. Germline CDR1 LNHDA, CDR2 SQIVND (reference sequence). The length of the CDR3 is 13 residues. The CDR3 region has the DNA TGTGCCAGTAGTATTCTTAACAGAGATGGCTACACCTTC. It encodes CASSILNRDGYTF.

The chain is built from TRBV13 and TRBJ1-6; no clear D. V was cut by 0 bases and J by 0 bases, with 6 bases left in between. CDR3 length: 16 residues. In germline, CDR1 is PRHDT, CDR2 FYEKMQ (reference sequence). The CDR3 DNA reads TGTGCCAGCAGCTTAGGCCGGAGCTCCTATAATTCACCCCTCCACTTT. This translates into CASSLGRSSYNSPLHF.

This rearrangement joins TRBV3-1 (or the pseudogene TRBV3-2) to TRBJ2-3; D unresolved. This CDR3 comprises 14 residues. The V gene lost 0 bases and the J gene lost 2 bases, with 6 bases spanning the gap. Germline CDR1 and CDR2: LGHDT and YNNKEL (reference sequence). The CDR3: CASSQESFTDTQYF. The CDR3 DNA is TGTGCCAGCAGCCAAGAGAGCTTCACAGATACGCAGTATTTT.

This clone was observed a handful of times. The chain carries TRBV5-5 and TRBJ2-7; perhaps TRBD2 as D (6 bases). The CDR3 runs 13 residues. Germline CDR1 is SGHKS and CDR2 is YYEKEE (reference sequence). Trimming removed 7 bases from V and 5 bases from J, with 16 bases in between. The CDR3 nucleotides are TGTGCCAGCTCGGGGGACCCCATGGACGAGCAGTACTTC. This sequence encodes CASSGDPMDEQYF.

The CDR3 coding sequence is TGTGCCAGCAGCCATTCAGCGGGCCCATACGAGCAGTACTTC. It yields the protein CASSHSAGPYEQYF. The chain links TRBV3-1 (or the pseudogene TRBV3-2) to TRBJ2-7; D may be TRBD2 (6 bases). Germline V gene sequence: CDR1 LGHDT, CDR2 YNNKEL (reference sequence). This CDR3 region has 14 residues. With 3 bases removed from V and 4 bases from J, the gap between germline ends came to 13 bases.

The J gene is TRBJ2-5, the V gene TRBV6-5; TRBD2 might be the D (6 bases). V gave up 4 bases and J gave up 2 bases, with 14 bases separating them. The CDR3 runs to 15 residues. CDR1 MNHEY and CDR2 SVGAGI come from the germline V gene. The CDR3 reads CASSSDRAGQETQYF. The CDR3 coding sequence is TGTGCCAGCAGTTCTGATAGGGCGGGGCAAGAGACCCAGTACTTC.

J is TRBJ2-7 and V is TRBV5-1, with 12 positions matching TRBD2. The CDR3 length is 16 residues. V was clipped by 0 bases and J by 7 bases; unmatched bases: 8. Looked up from germline, CDR1 is SGHRS and CDR2 is YFSETQ. The DNA of the CDR3 is TGCGCCAGCAGCTTGGCGGTGGGACTAGCGGGCTCTGAGCAGTACTTC. Its protein is CASSLAVGLAGSEQYF.

In this sample, this clone turned up a few times. The V and J genes are TRBV18 and TRBJ2-2; the D gene is possibly TRBD2 (6 bases). The ends were cut back, 3 bases at V and 2 bases at J, with 13 bases in the middle. Germline-derived CDR1 and CDR2 are KGHSH and LQKENI. CDR3 length: 16 residues. DNA for the CDR3: TGTGCCAGCTCACCGGGAGGCGCCTTTAACACCGGGGAGCTGTTTTTT. Its protein is CASSPGGAFNTGELFF.

The genes are TRBV4-2 and TRBJ2-1, with 10 bases fitting TRBD2. From germline, CDR1 is LGHNA and CDR2 YNFKEQ. Losses at the gene ends were 0 bases for V and 0 bases for J; bases not matched to a gene: 2. The CDR3 is made up of 17 amino acids. The CDR3 region is CASSQESGGASYNEQFF. In nucleotides, the CDR3 is TGTGCCAGCAGCCAAGAGAGCGGGGGGGCCTCCTACAATGAGCAGTTCTTC.

This chain uses TRBV5-4 with TRBJ1-2; tentatively, D is TRBD1 (6 bases). This CDR3 region has 14 residues. V lost 3 bases and J lost 8, with 17 bases in between. Looked up from germline, CDR1 is SGHNT and CDR2 is YYREEE (reference sequence). The CDR3 here is CASSSPGGAGGYTF. The CDR3 DNA follows: TGTGCCAGCAGCTCCCCGGGGGGGGCGGGGGGCTACACCTTC. The full variable domain, completed using reference TRBV5-4 and TRBJ1-2, is ETGVTQSPTHLIKTRGQQVTLRCSSQSGHNTVSWYQQALGQGPQFIFQYYREEENGRGNFPPRFSGLQFPNYSSELNVNALELDDSALYLCASSSPGGAGGYTFGSGTRLTVV.

V and J are TRBV9 and TRBJ2-2, with D perhaps TRBD1 (5 bases). Germline V lookup: CDR1 SGDLS, CDR2 YYNGEE. Trimming left V 0 bases short and J 0 bases short, with 12 bases between. This CDR3 is 17 amino acids long. In DNA form, the CDR3 reads TGTGCCAGCAGCGTAGCTAGTAGGGGCCCGAACACCGGGGAGCTGTTTTTT. This translates into CASSVASRGPNTGELFF.

The chain has TRBV6-6 and TRBJ1-2; D is perhaps TRBD1 (6 bases). This CDR3 is 14 amino acids long. V gave up 6 bases and J gave up 8 bases, with 19 bases separating them. Germline CDR1 MNHNY, CDR2 SVGAGI (reference sequence). CDR3 loop: CASSRAGALGGYTF. The CDR3 nucleotides read TGTGCCAGCAGCCGAGCGGGGGCCTTGGGCGGCTACACCTTC.

This clone was counted once. The rearrangement uses TRBV6-5 and TRBJ1-1; D is ambiguous. This CDR3 has 12 amino acids. The germline CDR1 and CDR2 sequences are MNHEY and SVGAGI. The V end lost 6 bases, the J end lost 11 bases, and 16 bases lay between the germline ends. The CDR3 nucleotides read TGTGCCAGCAGCAAGGCGGGAGTTAGCGCTTTCTTT. Amino acids: CASSKAGVSAFF.

Only a few counts were recorded for this clone. The CDR3 region is CASSLGASYEQYF. CDR3 in DNA: TGTGCCAGCAGCTTAGGGGCCAGCTACGAGCAGTACTTC. The chain joins TRBV7-2 to TRBJ2-7; D is unresolved. Germline CDR1 reads SGHTA; CDR2 reads FQGNSA. This CDR3 has 13 amino acids. Trimming left V 1 base short and J 3 bases short, with 7 bases between.

The rearrangement joins TRBV6-5 to TRBJ1-3, with a tentative D call TRBD1 (6 bases). Germline loops: CDR1 MNHEY, CDR2 SVGAGI. This CDR3 spans 15 amino acids. The germline V and J ends were trimmed by 5 bases and 3 bases, with 14 bases remaining between them. The CDR3 sequence: CASSPISGDGNTIYF. For the CDR3, the DNA is TGTGCCAGCAGTCCCATTTCAGGGGATGGAAACACCATATATTTT.

The genes are TRBV9 and TRBJ2-5, with 7 positions matching TRBD1. Germline V CDR1 and CDR2: SGDLS, YYNGEE. CDR3 length: 15 amino acids. The J segment lost 3 bases and the V segment lost 3 bases, leaving 8 bases of the junction unmatched. CDR3 loop: CASSGTGTEKETQYF. The CDR3 DNA sequence: TGTGCCAGCAGCGGCACCGGGACAGAGAAAGAGACCCAGTACTTC.

The rearrangement uses TRBV5-5 and TRBJ1-4; D unresolved. CDR3 length: 14 amino acids. The germline gives CDR1 SGHKS, CDR2 YYEKEE (reference sequence). V gave up 4 bases and J gave up 8 bases, with 15 bases separating them. CDR3 loop: CASSPETSWEKLFF. CDR3 DNA: TGTGCCAGCAGCCCGGAGACGAGTTGGGAAAAACTGTTTTTT.